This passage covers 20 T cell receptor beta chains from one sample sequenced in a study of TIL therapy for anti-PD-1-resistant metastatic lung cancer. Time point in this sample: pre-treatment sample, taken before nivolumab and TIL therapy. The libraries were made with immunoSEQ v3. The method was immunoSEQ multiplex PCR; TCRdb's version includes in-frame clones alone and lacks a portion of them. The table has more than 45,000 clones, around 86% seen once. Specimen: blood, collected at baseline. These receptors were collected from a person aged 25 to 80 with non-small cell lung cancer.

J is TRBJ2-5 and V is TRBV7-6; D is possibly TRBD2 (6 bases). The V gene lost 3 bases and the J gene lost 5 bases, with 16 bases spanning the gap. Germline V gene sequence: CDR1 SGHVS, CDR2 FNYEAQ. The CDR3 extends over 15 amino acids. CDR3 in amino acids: CASSFGGSIGETQYF. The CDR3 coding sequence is TGTGCCAGCAGCTTTGGGGGGAGCATTGGGGAGACCCAGTACTTC.

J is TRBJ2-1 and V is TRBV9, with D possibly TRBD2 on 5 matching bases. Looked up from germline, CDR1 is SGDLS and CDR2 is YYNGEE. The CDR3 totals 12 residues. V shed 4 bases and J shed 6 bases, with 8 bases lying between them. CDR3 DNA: TGTGCCAGCAGCAGGGCGGGCAATGAGCAGTTCTTC. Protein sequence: CASSRAGNEQFF.

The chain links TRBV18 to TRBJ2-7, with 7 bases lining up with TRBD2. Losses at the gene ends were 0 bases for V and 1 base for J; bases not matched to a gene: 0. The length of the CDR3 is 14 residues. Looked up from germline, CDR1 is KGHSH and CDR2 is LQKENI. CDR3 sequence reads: CASSPPGGSYEQYF. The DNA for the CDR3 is TGTGCCAGCTCACCACCGGGAGGGTCCTACGAGCAGTACTTC.

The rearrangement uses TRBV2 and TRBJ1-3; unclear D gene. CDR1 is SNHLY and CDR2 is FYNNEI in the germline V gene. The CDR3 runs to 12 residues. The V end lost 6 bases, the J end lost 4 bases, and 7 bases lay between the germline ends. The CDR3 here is CASRVGGNTIYF. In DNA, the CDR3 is TGTGCCAGCAGGGTCGGCGGAAACACCATATATTTT.

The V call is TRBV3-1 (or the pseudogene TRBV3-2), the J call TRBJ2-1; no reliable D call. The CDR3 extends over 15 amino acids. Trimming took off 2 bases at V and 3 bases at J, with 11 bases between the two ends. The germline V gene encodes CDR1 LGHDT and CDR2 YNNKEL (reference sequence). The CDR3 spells CASSQIKTGYNEQFF. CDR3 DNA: TGTGCCAGCAGCCAAATCAAAACTGGCTACAATGAGCAGTTCTTC.

CDR3 nucleotide sequence: TGCAGTGCTAGTTTCCTAGCGGATACTAGCACAGATACGCAGTATTTT. Translating it yields CSASFLADTSTDTQYF. The rearrangement links TRBV20-1 to TRBJ2-3, with TRBD2 matching over 7 bases. The junction had 9 bases not matched to a gene; V was cut back by 3 bases and J by 0 bases. The CDR3 loop spans 16 amino acids. Germline CDR1 reads DFQATT; CDR2 reads SNEGSKA (reference sequence).

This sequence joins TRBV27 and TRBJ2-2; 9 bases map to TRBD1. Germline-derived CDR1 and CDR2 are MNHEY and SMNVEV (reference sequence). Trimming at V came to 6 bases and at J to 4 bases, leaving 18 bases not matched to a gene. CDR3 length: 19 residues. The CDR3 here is CASRPLPGQGWRGTGELFF. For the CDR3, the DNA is TGTGCCAGCAGACCCCTGCCGGGACAGGGTTGGCGGGGCACCGGGGAGCTGTTTTTT.

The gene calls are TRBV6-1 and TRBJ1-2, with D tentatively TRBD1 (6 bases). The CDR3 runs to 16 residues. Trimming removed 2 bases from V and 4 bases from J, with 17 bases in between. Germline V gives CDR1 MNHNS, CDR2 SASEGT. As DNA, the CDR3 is TGTGCCAGCAGTGAAATTCAGGGGCAAAATCCCTATGGCTACACCTTC. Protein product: CASSEIQGQNPYGYTF.

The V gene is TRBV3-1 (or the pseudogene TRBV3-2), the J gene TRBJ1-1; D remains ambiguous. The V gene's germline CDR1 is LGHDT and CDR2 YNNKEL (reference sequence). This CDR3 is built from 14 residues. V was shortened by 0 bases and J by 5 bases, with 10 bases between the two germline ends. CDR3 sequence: CASSQDIGNTEAFF. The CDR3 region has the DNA TGTGCCAGCAGCCAAGATATAGGGAATACTGAAGCTTTCTTT.

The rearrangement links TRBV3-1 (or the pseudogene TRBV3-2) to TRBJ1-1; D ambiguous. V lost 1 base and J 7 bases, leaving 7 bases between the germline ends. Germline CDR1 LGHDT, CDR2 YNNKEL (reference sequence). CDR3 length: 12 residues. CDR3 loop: CASSQGPFEAFF. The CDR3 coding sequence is TGTGCCAGCAGCCAAGGGCCTTTTGAAGCTTTCTTT.

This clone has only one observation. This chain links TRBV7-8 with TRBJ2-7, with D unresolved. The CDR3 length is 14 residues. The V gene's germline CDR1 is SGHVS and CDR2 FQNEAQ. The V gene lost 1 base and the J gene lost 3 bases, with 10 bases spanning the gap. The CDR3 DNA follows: TGTGCCAGCAGCTTAGAGGACGCAGACTACGAGCAGTACTTC. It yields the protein CASSLEDADYEQYF.

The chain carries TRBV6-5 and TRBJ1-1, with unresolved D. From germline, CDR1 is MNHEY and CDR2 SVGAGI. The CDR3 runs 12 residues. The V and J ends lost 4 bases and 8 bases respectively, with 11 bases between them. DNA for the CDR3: TGTGCCAGCAGTTTCCAGACTGGCGAAGCTTTCTTT. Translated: CASSFQTGEAFF.

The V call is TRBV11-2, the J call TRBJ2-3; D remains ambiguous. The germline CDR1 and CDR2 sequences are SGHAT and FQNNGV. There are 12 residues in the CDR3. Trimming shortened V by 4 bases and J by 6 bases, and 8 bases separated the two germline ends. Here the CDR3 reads CASSSYKDTQYF. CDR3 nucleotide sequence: TGTGCCAGCAGCTCCTACAAGGATACGCAGTATTTT.

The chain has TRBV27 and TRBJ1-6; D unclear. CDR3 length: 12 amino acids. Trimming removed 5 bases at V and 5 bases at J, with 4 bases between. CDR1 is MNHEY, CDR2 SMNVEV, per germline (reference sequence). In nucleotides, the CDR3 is TGTGCCAGCAGTACTAATAATTCACCCCTCCACTTT. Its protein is CASSTNNSPLHF.

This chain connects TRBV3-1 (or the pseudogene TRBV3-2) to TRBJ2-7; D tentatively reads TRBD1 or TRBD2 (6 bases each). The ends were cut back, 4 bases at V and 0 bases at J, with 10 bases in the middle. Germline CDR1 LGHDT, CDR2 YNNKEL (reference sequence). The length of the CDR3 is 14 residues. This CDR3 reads CASSPGASSYEQYF. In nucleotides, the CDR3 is TGTGCCAGCAGCCCGGGGGCTAGCTCCTACGAGCAGTACTTC.

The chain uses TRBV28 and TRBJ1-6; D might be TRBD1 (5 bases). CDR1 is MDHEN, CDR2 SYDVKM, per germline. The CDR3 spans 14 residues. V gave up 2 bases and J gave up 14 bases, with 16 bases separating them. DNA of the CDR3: TGTGCCAGCAGTTTAATTTCGGGGGGGACGGCCCTCCACTTT. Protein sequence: CASSLISGGTALHF.

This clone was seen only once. CDR3 in DNA: TGTGCCACCAGCAGAGAACGGCCGGGACTTTACAATGAGCAGTTCTTC. Translated, it gives CATSRERPGLYNEQFF. This chain connects TRBV15 to TRBJ2-1; D possibly corresponds to TRBD2 (6 bases). Germline lookup yields CDR1 LNHNV and CDR2 YYDKDF (reference sequence). The CDR3 is 16 residues long. V lost 0 bases, J lost 4 bases, and 13 bases lay in between.

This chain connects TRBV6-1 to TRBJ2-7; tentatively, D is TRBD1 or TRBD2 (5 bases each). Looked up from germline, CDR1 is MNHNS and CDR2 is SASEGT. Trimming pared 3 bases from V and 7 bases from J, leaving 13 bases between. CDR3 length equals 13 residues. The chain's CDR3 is CASSDKSGREQYF. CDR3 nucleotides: TGTGCCAGCAGTGATAAGTCAGGGAGAGAGCAGTACTTC.

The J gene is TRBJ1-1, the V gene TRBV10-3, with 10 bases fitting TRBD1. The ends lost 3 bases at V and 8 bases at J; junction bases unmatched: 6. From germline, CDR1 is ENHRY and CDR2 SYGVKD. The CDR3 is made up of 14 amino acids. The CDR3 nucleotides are TGTGCCATCAGTGAACCGGACAGGGGGAGAGAAGCTTTCTTT. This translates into CAISEPDRGREAFF.

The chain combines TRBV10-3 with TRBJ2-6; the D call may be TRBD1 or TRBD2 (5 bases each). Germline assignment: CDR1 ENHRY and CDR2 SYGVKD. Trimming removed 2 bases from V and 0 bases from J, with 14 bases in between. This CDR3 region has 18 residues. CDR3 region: CAISERDGKSSGANVLTF. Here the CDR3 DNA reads TGTGCCATCAGTGAGCGGGACGGAAAGAGCTCTGGGGCCAACGTCCTGACTTTC.